Listed here are 30 T cell receptor beta chains from one sample, sequenced in a study of Ad26.COV2.S vaccination and SARS-CoV-2 variants. The treatment was: roughly 18 received Ad26.COV2.S at low or high dose, single or two shots; several received placebo; per-sample allocation not given. Sampling happened 63 days after the first vaccine or placebo injection. Repertoires were generated with immunoSEQ multiplex PCR, while TCRdb's copy carries only in-frame clones and drops some. The data contain approximately 300,000 clones, about 86% of them singletons. This specimen was peripheral blood, taken in a trial of Ad26.COV2.S vaccine versus placebo. The receptors come from a person between 18 and 65 years old who received the Ad26.COV2.S COVID-19 vaccine or a placebo.

The V gene is TRBV6-5, the J gene TRBJ2-1; TRBD2 might be the D (5 bases). The CDR3 loop spans 14 amino acids. Germline V gene sequence: CDR1 MNHEY, CDR2 SVGAGI. V gave up 6 bases and J gave up 7 bases, with 16 bases separating them. The CDR3 sequence: CASSPNPGVNEQFF. In DNA form, the CDR3 reads TGTGCCAGCAGCCCGAACCCCGGGGTGAATGAGCAGTTCTTC.

The CDR3 region has the DNA TGTGCCAGCAGAGAATCGGACAGGGGGGGCTATGGCTACACCTTC. This gives the protein CASRESDRGGYGYTF. The gene calls are TRBV27 and TRBJ1-2, with 10 bases matching TRBD1. The junction had 8 bases not matched to a gene; V was cut back by 6 bases and J by 4 bases. This CDR3 has 15 amino acids. Germline CDR1 reads MNHEY; CDR2 reads SMNVEV (reference sequence).

This chain connects TRBV30 to TRBJ1-2; TRBD1 might be the D (5 bases). The CDR3 has 16 residues. Per the germline V gene, CDR1 is GTSNPN and CDR2 is SVGIG (reference sequence). V was shortened by 3 bases and J by 5 bases, with 22 bases between the two germline ends. The DNA for the CDR3 is TGTGCCTGGAGCGGGATGAAAACCGGGACGCAATATGGCTACACCTTC. Amino acids: CAWSGMKTGTQYGYTF.

V gene TRBV11-2 combines with J gene TRBJ1-1; D remains unclear. V was shortened by 8 bases and J by 1 base, with 14 bases between the two germline ends. Germline V gene data show CDR1 as SGHAT and CDR2 as FQNNGV. This CDR3 region has 14 residues. The DNA for the CDR3 is TGTGCCAGCCGAGTGGGAGGGAAGAACACTGAAGCTTTCTTT. Translation: CASRVGGKNTEAFF. Together with reference TRBV11-2 and TRBJ1-1, the CDR3 gives the full variable domain: EAGVAQSPRYKIIEKRQSVAFWCNPISGHATLYWYQQILGQGPKLLIQFQNNGVVDDSQLPKDRFSAERLKGVDSTLKIQPAKLEDSAVYLCASRVGGKNTEAFFGQGTRLTVV.

The gene calls are TRBV25-1 and TRBJ1-5; no firm D call. Between the trimmed V and J ends, which lost 6 bases and 11 bases, there was a span of 14 bases. This CDR3 spans 12 amino acids. Germline assignment: CDR1 MGHDK and CDR2 SYGVNS. CDR3 protein: CASRDPRGAQHF. CDR3 coding DNA: TGTGCCAGCAGAGACCCGCGAGGAGCCCAGCATTTT.

The table lists this clone with a few counts. The rearrangement uses TRBV13 and TRBJ1-1; D is unclear. Germline V lookup: CDR1 PRHDT, CDR2 FYEKMQ (reference sequence). Trimming pared 5 bases from V and 5 bases from J, leaving 9 bases between. This CDR3 region has 12 residues. The chain's CDR3 is CASSPGWTEAFF. CDR3 in DNA: TGTGCCAGCAGCCCCGGTTGGACTGAAGCTTTCTTT.

This clone appeared a few times. The rearrangement links TRBV11-2 to TRBJ2-7; 11 nucleotides agree with TRBD2. The germline V gene has CDR1 SGHAT and CDR2 FQNNGV. CDR3 size: 16 residues. Unmatched junction bases numbered 4, after V lost 1 base and J lost 2 bases. The CDR3 coding sequence is TGTGCCAGCAGCTTAGCATCGGGACTAGCGGCCTACGAGCAGTACTTC. Translation: CASSLASGLAAYEQYF.

This clone was observed many times. The chain uses TRBV4-3 and TRBJ2-3; 8 bases align to TRBD2. There are 16 residues in the CDR3. Germline values: CDR1 LGHNA, CDR2 YSLEER. The V and J ends lost 3 bases and 4 bases, in that order; junction bases with no gene match: 9. CDR3 DNA sequence: TGCGCCAGCAGCCAGCGGGCAGCGGGGGAGGCAGATACGCAGTATTTT. This translates into CASSQRAAGEADTQYF.

The V call is TRBV4-3, the J call TRBJ2-3; the match to TRBD2 covers 8 bases. V dropped 5 bases and J dropped 2; count of bases not matched to a gene: 6. The CDR3 runs to 15 residues. CDR1 and CDR2 from the germline V gene are LGHNA and YSLEER. In nucleotides, the CDR3 is TGCGCCAGCAGCAGACAAGCGGGGGCCACAGATACGCAGTATTTT. Protein sequence: CASSRQAGATDTQYF.

V gene TRBV20-1 combines with J gene TRBJ1-1; D gene ambiguous. This CDR3 has 10 amino acids. CDR1 and CDR2 (germline): DFQATT, SNEGSKA (reference sequence). Trimming cost V 6 bases and J 7 bases, with 9 bases left between them. The CDR3 is CSARAIEAFF. The CDR3 DNA reads TGCAGTGCCCGTGCCATTGAAGCTTTCTTT.

The chain employs TRBV6-5 and TRBJ2-1, with 7 bases identical to TRBD1. Germline V gives CDR1 MNHEY, CDR2 SVGAGI. Trimming at V came to 6 bases and at J to 1 base, leaving 3 bases not matched to a gene. The CDR3 runs 14 residues. CDR3 sequence: CASRVGQSYNEQFF. The CDR3 coding sequence is TGTGCCAGCAGAGTGGGACAGTCCTACAATGAGCAGTTCTTC.

The V gene is TRBV5-6, the J gene TRBJ2-7; possible D gene TRBD1, 6 bases. The CDR3 loop spans 16 amino acids. V gave up 4 bases and J gave up 0 bases, with 17 bases separating them. CDR1 SGHDT and CDR2 YYEEEE come from the germline V gene. CDR3 nucleotide sequence: TGTGCCAGCAGCCCAGGACGACAGGTACGCTCCTACGAGCAGTACTTC. Translation gives CASSPGRQVRSYEQYF. The full variable domain, its missing parts supplied by reference TRBV5-6 and TRBJ2-7, is DAGVTQSPTHLIKTRGQQVTLRCSPKSGHDTVSWYQQALGQGPQFIFQYYEEEERQRGNFPDRFSGHQFPNYSSELNVNALLLGDSALYLCASSPGRQVRSYEQYFGPGTRLTVT.

The chain carries TRBV2 and TRBJ1-4; D ambiguous. Trimming pared 7 bases from V and 7 bases from J, leaving 16 bases between. CDR1 is SNHLY and CDR2 is FYNNEI in the germline V gene. This CDR3 contains 14 residues. CDR3 DNA sequence: TGTGCCAGCAAGATCGGGCTGTCGAGTGAAAAACTGTTTTTT. Its protein product is CASKIGLSSEKLFF. Using reference TRBV2 and TRBJ1-4 for the parts outside the CDR3, the full variable domain is EPEVTQTPSHQVTQMGQEVILRCVPISNHLYFYWYRQILGQKVEFLVSFYNNEISEKSEIFDDQFSVERPDGSNFTLKIRSTKLEDSAMYFCASKIGLSSEKLFFGSGTQLSVL.

The rearrangement links TRBV18 to TRBJ1-2, with 8 bases identical to TRBD1. Trimming took 1 base from V and 6 from J; bases not matched to a gene: 7. Per the germline V gene, CDR1 is KGHSH and CDR2 is LQKENI. The CDR3 loop spans 15 amino acids. CDR3 in amino acids: CASSPQPRTGHGYTF. For the CDR3, the DNA is TGTGCCAGCTCACCACAGCCAAGGACAGGGCATGGCTACACCTTC.

This chain joins TRBV5-1 and TRBJ1-2; the D gene is possibly TRBD1 (6 bases). V dropped 1 base and J dropped 5 bases, with 18 bases sitting between them. Germline loops: CDR1 SGHRS, CDR2 YFSETQ. The CDR3 loop spans 16 amino acids. The CDR3 nucleotides read TGCGCCAGCAGCTTGAGCGGACAGACCTTGGAGTATGGCTACACCTTC. This encodes CASSLSGQTLEYGYTF.

This clone turned up a few times. The J gene is TRBJ1-2, the V gene TRBV6-1; 8 bases agree with TRBD1. The trim removed 0 bases at V and 2 bases at J, leaving 5 bases unmatched. From germline, CDR1 is MNHNS and CDR2 SASEGT. This CDR3 has 16 residues. The CDR3 nucleotides read TGTGCCAGCAGTGAAGCCCATGACAGGGGCAACTATGGCTACACCTTC. Protein: CASSEAHDRGNYGYTF.

The rearrangement joins TRBV10-3 to TRBJ2-3, with 8 bases lining up with TRBD1. The germline CDR1 and CDR2 sequences are ENHRY and SYGVKD. The CDR3 spans 15 residues. V trimming: 10 bases; J trimming: 5 bases; junction bases outside the gene matches: 14. The CDR3 nucleotides read TGTGCCACCCGACCTGGACAGGGCGACGTAGATACGCAGTATTTT. Encoded protein: CATRPGQGDVDTQYF.

CDR3 nucleotides: TGTGCCACCAGGCCAGGGGGAGGGTATGGCTACACCTTC. Encoded protein: CATRPGGGYGYTF. The chain links TRBV27 to TRBJ1-2, with 7 positions matching TRBD1. The CDR3 has 13 amino acids. V lost 10 bases and J lost 5; bases outside the gene matches: 10. From germline, CDR1 is MNHEY and CDR2 SMNVEV (reference sequence).

The J gene is TRBJ1-1, the V gene TRBV7-9, with D possibly matching TRBD1 (6 bases). There are 18 residues in the CDR3. Germline loops: CDR1 SEHNR, CDR2 FQNEAQ (reference sequence). Trimming stripped 2 bases from V and 3 bases from J, with 22 bases between. The CDR3 nucleotides are TGTGCCAGCAGCTTATTAACGGTTCGTAGTAGGGGGGACACTGAAGCTTTCTTT. It codes for CASSLLTVRSRGDTEAFF.

V is TRBV7-3 and J is TRBJ2-3; 8 bases map to TRBD2. The V gene end was trimmed by 5 bases and the J gene end by 3 bases; junction bases not matched to a gene: 4. The CDR3 covers 14 residues. From germline, CDR1 is SGHTA and CDR2 FQGTGA. CDR3: CASSRGGRTDTQYF. The CDR3 nucleotides are TGTGCCAGCAGCCGGGGGGGCAGGACAGATACGCAGTATTTT. Complete variable domain (other parts from reference TRBV7-3 and TRBJ2-3): GAGVSQTPSNKVTEKGKYVELRCDPISGHTALYWYRQSLGQGPEFLIYFQGTGAADDSGLPNDRFFAVRPEGSVSTLKIQRTERGDSAVYLCASSRGGRTDTQYFGPGTRLTVL.

This chain joins TRBV5-5 and TRBJ2-7; D may be TRBD2 (6 bases). The CDR3 extends over 12 amino acids. Trimming removed 3 bases from V and 4 bases from J, with 8 bases in between. Germline-derived CDR1 and CDR2 are SGHKS and YYEKEE (reference sequence). The CDR3 here is CASSSGTYEQYF. CDR3 DNA: TGTGCCAGCAGCTCCGGGACTTACGAGCAGTACTTC.

This rearrangement joins TRBV5-6 to TRBJ2-7; D may be TRBD2 (5 bases). V shed 7 bases and J shed 2 bases, with 16 bases lying between them. There are 14 residues in the CDR3. The germline V gene encodes CDR1 SGHDT and CDR2 YYEEEE. The CDR3 nucleotides are TGTGCCAGCCGGCAAGGGCGGGCCCCCTACGAGCAGTACTTC. Residues: CASRQGRAPYEQYF.

The chain joins TRBV19 to TRBJ1-4; weak D call: TRBD1 (6 bases). This CDR3 spans 15 amino acids. Trimming took off 5 bases at V and 5 bases at J, with 15 bases between the two ends. Germline V gives CDR1 LNHDA, CDR2 SQIVND (reference sequence). The CDR3 nucleotides read TGTGCCAGTAGTCAACAGGGCGAAGAGAATGAAAAACTGTTTTTT. This sequence encodes CASSQQGEENEKLFF.

In DNA form, the CDR3 reads TGCGCCAGCAGCTTGGGAGCGAACACTGAAGCTTTCTTT. Translating it yields CASSLGANTEAFF. The rearrangement uses TRBV5-1 and TRBJ1-1; unclear D gene. Germline values: CDR1 SGHRS, CDR2 YFSETQ. The V end was cut by 0 bases, the J end by 1 base, with 4 bases between. This CDR3 has 13 amino acids.

The rearrangement uses TRBV28 and TRBJ2-1; 7 bases agree with TRBD2. The CDR3 spans 14 residues. The ends lost 5 bases at V and 8 bases at J; junction bases unmatched: 9. Germline V CDR1 and CDR2: MDHEN, SYDVKM. CDR3 sequence: CASSVLADRDEQFF. CDR3 nucleotides: TGTGCCAGCAGTGTCCTAGCGGACCGCGATGAGCAGTTCTTC.

The chain links TRBV19 to TRBJ1-1; 11 nucleotides align to TRBD1. The germline CDR1 and CDR2 sequences are LNHDA and SQIVND (reference sequence). The CDR3 runs 15 residues. V shed 2 bases, J shed 6 bases, and the junction held 5 bases outside the gene matches. The CDR3 bases are TGTGCCAGTAGTATATTGGGGACAGGGGGACCTGAAGCTTTCTTT. This encodes CASSILGTGGPEAFF.

The chain uses TRBV10-3 and TRBJ1-1; D unresolved. The CDR3 sequence is 11 residues long. Germline CDR1 and CDR2: ENHRY and SYGVKD. The ends were cut back, 3 bases at V and 7 bases at J, with 6 bases in the middle. Written as DNA, the CDR3 is TGTGCCATCAGTGATGGCCGTGAAGCTTTCTTT. It translates to CAISDGREAFF.

The chain couples TRBV6-5 to TRBJ1-5, with D possibly TRBD1 on 6 matching bases. The V gene's germline CDR1 is MNHEY and CDR2 SVGAGI. The CDR3 totals 15 residues. V shed 8 bases and J shed 1 base, with 15 bases lying between them. CDR3 amino acids: CASWGTLTSNQPQHF. In DNA, the CDR3 is TGTGCCAGCTGGGGGACACTTACCAGCAATCAGCCCCAGCATTTT.

The chain combines TRBV14 with TRBJ2-3; tentative D call: TRBD1 (6 bases). CDR3 length: 16 residues. V dropped 3 bases and J dropped 4 bases, with 17 bases sitting between them. Germline CDR1 is SGHDN and CDR2 is FVKESK. This chain's CDR3 is CASSQGSGGRADTQYF. The CDR3 region has the DNA TGTGCCAGCAGCCAGGGGTCTGGGGGCCGGGCAGATACGCAGTATTTT. Complete variable domain (other parts from reference TRBV14 and TRBJ2-3): EAGVTQFPSHSVIEKGQTVTLRCDPISGHDNLYWYRRVMGKEIKFLLHFVKESKQDESGMPNNRFLAERTGGTYSTLKVQPAELEDSGVYFCASSQGSGGRADTQYFGPGTRLTVL.

This chain uses TRBV7-9 with TRBJ2-7; D possibly corresponds to TRBD1 (7 bases). This CDR3 spans 13 amino acids. CDR1 and CDR2 from the germline V gene are SEHNR and FQNEAQ (reference sequence). V lost 3 bases, J lost 7 bases, and 13 bases lay in between. CDR3 bases: TGTGCCAGCAGCTTGGAGGGGGCGCGAGAGCAGTACTTC. This sequence encodes CASSLEGAREQYF.